This T cell receptor beta chain was obtained from a study of shared clonotypes between healthy human individuals. With 0 bases removed from V and 0 bases from J, the gap between germline ends came to 8 bases. In germline, CDR1 is LNHDA, CDR2 SQIVND (reference sequence). There are 15 residues in the CDR3. For this clone: As yet, its antigen is unknown.

A CD45RA-negative memory subset and a CD45RA+ naive subset were separated from the CD4+ cells. General observations from the study: The study drew on few donors, limiting represented genetic and exposure-history diversity. The study found lower generation probabilities in non-shared clonotypes than in those shared by all four donors.

Some 30,000 T cell genomes (approximately 0.2 ug DNA) went into each sorted-subset replicate. The data were produced by immunoSEQ multiplex PCR, yet TCRdb's version contains in-frame clones alone and is incomplete. In the table there are 1 million to 1.2 million clones, roughly 80% of which are singletons. The clonotype originates from a man aged 18-30 years in good health. Some clones in this sample may be carry-over from other donors' samples. The chain recombines TRBV19 with TRBJ1-1; D is unclear. The sequencing sample was made of memory CD4+ T cells from PBMCs. The subset: CD45RA-negative fraction. The CDR3 nucleotides read TGTGCCAGTAGTATAGATCGCAGTGTGAACACTGAAGCTTTCTTT. This sequence encodes CASSIDRSVNTEAFF.